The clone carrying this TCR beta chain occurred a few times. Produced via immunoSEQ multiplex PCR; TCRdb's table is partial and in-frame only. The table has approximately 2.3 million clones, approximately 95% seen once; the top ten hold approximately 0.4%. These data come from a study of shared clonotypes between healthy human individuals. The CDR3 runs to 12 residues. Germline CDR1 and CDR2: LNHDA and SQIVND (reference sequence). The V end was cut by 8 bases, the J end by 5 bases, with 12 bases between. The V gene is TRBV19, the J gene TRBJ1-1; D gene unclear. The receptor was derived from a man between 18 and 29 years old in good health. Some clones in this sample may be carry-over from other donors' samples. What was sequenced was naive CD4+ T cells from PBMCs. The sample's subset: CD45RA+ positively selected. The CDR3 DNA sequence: TGTGCCAGTTCTGCGAGGTTTACTGAAGCTTTCTTT. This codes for CASSARFTEAFF. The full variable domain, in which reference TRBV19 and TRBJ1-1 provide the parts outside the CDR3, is DGGITQSPKYLFRKEGQNVTLSCEQNLNHDAMYWYRQDPGQGLRLIYYSQIVNDFQKGDIAEGYSVSREKKESFPLTVTSAQKNPTAFYLCASSARFTEAFFGQGTRLTVV.